Each of the 13 T cell receptor beta chains below was sequenced from the same sample in a study of blood T cells in healthy people across ages. The authors ran a second PCR of about 7 to 12 cycles using a sample-barcoded 5' primer and a J-beta primer mix. TCRdb fed the 5' RACE reads into MiXCR, producing one record per CDR3 protein. The data hold 1.5 million to 2 million distinct CDR3 sequences, with 28% observed a single time. Sequencing was done on a sample of blood. The receptors derive from a woman younger than 45 in good health.

V gene TRBV5-6 combines with J gene TRBJ2-1; D is perhaps TRBD1 or TRBD2 (5 bases each). The CDR3 spans 16 residues. With 0 bases removed from V and 2 bases from J, the gap between germline ends came to 12 bases. Looked up from germline, CDR1 is SGHDT and CDR2 is YYEEEE. In DNA, the CDR3 is TGTGCCAGCAGCTTGGTAGCGCTACAGGCCTACAATGAGCAGTTCTTC. Amino acid sequence: CASSLVALQAYNEQFF. The full variable domain, in which reference TRBV5-6 and TRBJ2-1 provide the parts outside the CDR3, is DAGVTQSPTHLIKTRGQQVTLRCSPKSGHDTVSWYQQALGQGPQFIFQYYEEEERQRGNFPDRFSGHQFPNYSSELNVNALLLGDSALYLCASSLVALQAYNEQFFGPGTRLTVL.

The rearrangement links TRBV6-1 to TRBJ1-6, with D maybe TRBD1 (5 bases). Trimming pared 6 bases from V and 5 bases from J, leaving 11 bases between. The CDR3 consists of 14 residues. Germline values: CDR1 MNHNS, CDR2 SASEGT. As DNA, the CDR3 is TGTGCCAGCAGCGAGACAGTAAATAATTCACCCCTCCACTTT. This codes for CASSETVNNSPLHF.

The rearrangement links TRBV18 to TRBJ2-3; possibly TRBD2 for D (6 bases). V was cut by 0 bases and J by 2 bases, with 18 bases left in between. Looked up from germline, CDR1 is KGHSH and CDR2 is LQKENI. This CDR3 is built from 18 residues. The CDR3 loop is CASSPPQREYPTTDTQYF. As DNA, the CDR3 is TGTGCCAGCTCACCACCGCAACGGGAGTATCCTACCACAGATACGCAGTATTTT. The full variable domain, with the rest looked up from reference TRBV18 and TRBJ2-3, is NAGVMQNPRHLVRRRGQEARLRCSPMKGHSHVYWYRQLPEEGLKFMVYLQKENIIDESGMPKERFSAEFPKEGPSILRIQQVVRGDSAAYFCASSPPQREYPTTDTQYFGPGTRLTVL.

CDR3 protein: CASSRRLAGAETQYF. CDR3 bases: TGTGCCAGCAGCAGGAGATTAGCGGGAGCCGAGACCCAGTACTTC. The chain has TRBV6-2 or TRBV6-3 and TRBJ2-5; 9 bases line up with TRBD2. This CDR3 comprises 15 residues. Germline CDR1 reads MNHEY; CDR2 reads SVGEGT. J was trimmed by 5 bases and V by 6 bases; bases with no gene match: 10.

This clonotype has at least ten counts. The CDR3 nucleotides are TGTGCCAGCAGCTTAGAGCGGGAGGGGGCCCTCTCCTACGAGCAGTACTTC. As protein: CASSLEREGALSYEQYF. This rearrangement joins TRBV7-2 to TRBJ2-7; TRBD2 matches at 10 bases. The CDR3 is made up of 17 amino acids. Trimming took 1 base from V and 0 from J; bases not matched to a gene: 6. Germline lookup yields CDR1 SGHTA and CDR2 FQGNSA.

This sequence joins TRBV7-2 and TRBJ2-1; 12 positions agree with TRBD2. Germline values: CDR1 SGHTA, CDR2 FQGNSA. The CDR3 sequence is 20 residues long. Germline trimming cut 2 bases from V and 6 bases from J; bases unmatched to any gene: 17. CDR3 nucleotide sequence: TGTGCCAGCAGCTTACGACTGGGGACGGAGGCTAGCGGGAGGGCCAATGAGCAGTTCTTC. Translation gives CASSLRLGTEASGRANEQFF.

About this clonotype itself: This could be a read error, since a much larger clone is one nucleotide away. The chain employs TRBV5-8 and TRBJ2-3; either TRBD1 or TRBD2 may fit D (5 bases each). The CDR3 spans 14 residues. The germline CDR1 and CDR2 sequences are SGHTS and YDEGEE. CDR3 nucleotide sequence: TGTGCCGGCAGCGATTTCGAGGGGACAGATACGCAGTATTTT. It codes for CAGSDFEGTDTQYF.

This clonotype has only one observation. The gene calls are TRBV4-2 and TRBJ1-2; no clear D gene. Germline CDR1 LGHNA, CDR2 YNFKEQ. The germline V and J ends were trimmed by 7 bases and 7 bases, with 10 bases remaining between them. The CDR3 is made up of 11 amino acids. CDR3 protein: CASNQDGGYTF. The CDR3 DNA follows: TGTGCCAGCAACCAGGACGGTGGCTACACCTTC.

This chain joins TRBV14 and TRBJ2-7, with D possibly matching TRBD1 (5 bases). The V end lost 3 bases, the J end lost 7 bases, and 13 bases lay between the germline ends. The CDR3 spans 13 residues. The germline CDR1 and CDR2 sequences are SGHDN and FVKESK. The CDR3 sequence is CASSQGPREEQYF. CDR3 nucleotides: TGTGCCAGCAGCCAGGGGCCCCGTGAGGAGCAGTACTTC.

The chain carries TRBV12-3 or TRBV12-4 and TRBJ2-6; D gene unclear. This CDR3 comprises 11 residues. V was pared by 4 bases and J by 13 bases, with 8 bases between. DNA of the CDR3: TGTGCCAGCAGTTCACCTCTAGTCCTGACTTTC. Its protein product is CASSSPLVLTF.

This clonotype has only one observation. DNA for the CDR3: TGTGCCAGCTCACCCTACCAGCGGGAGCACAATGAGCAGTACTTC. Protein: CASSPYQREHNEQYF. The rearrangement links TRBV18 to TRBJ2-1; 8 nucleotides line up with TRBD2. The J call could be wrong; TRBJ2-7 is a better fit for the DNA end. The CDR3 sequence is 15 residues long. In germline, CDR1 is KGHSH, CDR2 LQKENI.

This clonotype was detected a few times. The chain joins TRBV29-1 to TRBJ1-1, with a weak D call TRBD1 (6 bases). V was pared by 6 bases and J by 2 bases, with 16 bases between. Looked up from germline, CDR1 is SQVTM and CDR2 is ANQGSEA. The CDR3 contains 14 residues. The CDR3 coding sequence is TGCAGCGTCTCACGGACAGCCAGAAACACTGAAGCTTTCTTT. Its protein is CSVSRTARNTEAFF.

J is TRBJ2-5 and V is TRBV12-3 or TRBV12-4, with 8 bases fitting TRBD2. J gave up 4 bases and V 6 bases, and 7 bases lay outside the gene matches. The CDR3 length is 14 residues. CDR3 sequence (DNA): TGTGCCAGCAGAATAGCGGGGAGAGGAGAGACCCAGTACTTC. Encoded protein: CASRIAGRGETQYF.